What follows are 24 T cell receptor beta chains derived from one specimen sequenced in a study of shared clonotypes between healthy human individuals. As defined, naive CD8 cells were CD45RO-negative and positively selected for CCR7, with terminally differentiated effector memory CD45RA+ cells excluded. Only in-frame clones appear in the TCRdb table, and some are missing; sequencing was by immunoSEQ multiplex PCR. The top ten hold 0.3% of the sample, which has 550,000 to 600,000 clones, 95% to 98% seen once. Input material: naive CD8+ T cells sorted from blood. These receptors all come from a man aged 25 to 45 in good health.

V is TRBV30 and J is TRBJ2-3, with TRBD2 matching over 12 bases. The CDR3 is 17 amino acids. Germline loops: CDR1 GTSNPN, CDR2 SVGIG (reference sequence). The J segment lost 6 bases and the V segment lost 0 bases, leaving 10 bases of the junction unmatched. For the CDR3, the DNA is TGTGCCTGGAGTGTTGGGCTAGCGGGAGGGCCGTTGGATACGCAGTATTTT. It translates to CAWSVGLAGGPLDTQYF.

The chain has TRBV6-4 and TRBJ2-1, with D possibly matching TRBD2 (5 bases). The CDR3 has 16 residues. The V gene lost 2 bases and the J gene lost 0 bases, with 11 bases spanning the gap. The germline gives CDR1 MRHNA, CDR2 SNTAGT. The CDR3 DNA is TGTGCCAGCAGTGACACCCGGGGAGTCTCCTACAATGAGCAGTTCTTC. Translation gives CASSDTRGVSYNEQFF.

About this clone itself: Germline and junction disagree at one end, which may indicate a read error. The CDR3 DNA reads TGTGCCTGGGGTGTCGGGGGTGGCACAGATACGCAGTATTTT. This encodes CAWGVGGGTDTQYF. The gene calls are TRBV30 and TRBJ2-3, with D perhaps matching TRBD2 (6 bases). The CDR3 length is 14 residues. Germline V lookup: CDR1 GTSNPN, CDR2 SVGIG (reference sequence). Looking up the rest from reference TRBV30 and TRBJ2-3 gives the full variable domain: SQTIHQWPATLVQPVGSPLSLECTVEGTSNPNLYWYRQAAGRGLQLLFYSVGIGQISSEVPQNLSASRPQDRQFILSSKKLLLSDSGFYLCAWGVGGGTDTQYFGPGTRLTVL.

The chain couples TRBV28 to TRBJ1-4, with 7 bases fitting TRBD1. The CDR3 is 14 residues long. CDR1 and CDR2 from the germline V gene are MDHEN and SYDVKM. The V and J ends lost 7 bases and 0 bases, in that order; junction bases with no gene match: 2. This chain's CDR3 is CASNDRATNEKLFF. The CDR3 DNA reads TGTGCCAGCAACGACAGGGCAACTAATGAAAAACTGTTTTTT.

CDR3 nucleotides: TGTGCCAGCAGCCCGCGGGCGTTACTCAACTATGGCTACACCTTC. Translated: CASSPRALLNYGYTF. The rearrangement joins TRBV9 to TRBJ1-2; D remains ambiguous. Trimming removed 4 bases from V and 2 bases from J, with 15 bases in between. The CDR3 consists of 15 residues. CDR1 is SGDLS, CDR2 YYNGEE, per germline.

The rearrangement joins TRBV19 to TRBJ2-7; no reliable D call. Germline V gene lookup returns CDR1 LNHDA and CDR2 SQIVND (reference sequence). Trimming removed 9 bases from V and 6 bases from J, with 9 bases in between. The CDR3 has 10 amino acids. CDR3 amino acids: CARDGCEQYF. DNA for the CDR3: TGTGCCAGGGACGGCTGCGAGCAGTACTTC.

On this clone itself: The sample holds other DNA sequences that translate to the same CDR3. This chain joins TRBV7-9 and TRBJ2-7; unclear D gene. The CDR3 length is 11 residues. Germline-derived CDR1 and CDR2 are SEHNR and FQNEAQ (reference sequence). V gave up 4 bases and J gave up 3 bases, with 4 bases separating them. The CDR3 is CASSSNYEQYF. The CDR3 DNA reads TGTGCCAGCAGCTCAAACTACGAGCAGTACTTC.

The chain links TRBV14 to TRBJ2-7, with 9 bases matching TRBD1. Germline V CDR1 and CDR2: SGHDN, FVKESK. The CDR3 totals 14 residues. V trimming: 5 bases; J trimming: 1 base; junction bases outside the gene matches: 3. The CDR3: CASSTGTGSYEQYF. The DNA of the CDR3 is TGTGCCAGCAGCACCGGGACAGGGTCCTACGAGCAGTACTTC.

CDR3 region: CASSESDRGLWYEQYF. The CDR3 DNA reads TGTGCCAGCAGTGAATCGGACAGGGGGCTTTGGTACGAGCAGTACTTC. The chain is built from TRBV6-1 and TRBJ2-7, with 11 bases lining up with TRBD1. Germline lookup yields CDR1 MNHNS and CDR2 SASEGT. V gave up 2 bases and J gave up 4 bases; unmatched junction bases: 7. This CDR3 region has 16 residues.

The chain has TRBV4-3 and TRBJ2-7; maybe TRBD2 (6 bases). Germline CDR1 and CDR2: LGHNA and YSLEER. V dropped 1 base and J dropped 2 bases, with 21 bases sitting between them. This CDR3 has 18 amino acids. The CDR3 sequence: CASSQGGFGGKYAYEQYF. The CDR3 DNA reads TGCGCCAGCAGCCAAGGAGGGTTTGGCGGGAAGTACGCCTACGAGCAGTACTTC.

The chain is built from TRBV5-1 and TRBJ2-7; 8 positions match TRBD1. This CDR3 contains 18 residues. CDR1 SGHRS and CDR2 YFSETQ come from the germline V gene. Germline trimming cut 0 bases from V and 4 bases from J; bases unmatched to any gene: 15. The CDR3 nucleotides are TGCGCCAGCAGCTTGGGGGACAGGTTGGCGGGCGAGATGTACGAGCAGTACTTC. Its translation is CASSLGDRLAGEMYEQYF.

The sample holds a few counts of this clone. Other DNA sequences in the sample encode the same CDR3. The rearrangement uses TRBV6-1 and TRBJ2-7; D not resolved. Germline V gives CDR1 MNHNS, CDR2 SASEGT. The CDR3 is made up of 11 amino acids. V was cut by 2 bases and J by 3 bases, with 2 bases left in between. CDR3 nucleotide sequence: TGTGCCAGCAGTGAAATCTACGAGCAGTACTTC. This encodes CASSEIYEQYF.

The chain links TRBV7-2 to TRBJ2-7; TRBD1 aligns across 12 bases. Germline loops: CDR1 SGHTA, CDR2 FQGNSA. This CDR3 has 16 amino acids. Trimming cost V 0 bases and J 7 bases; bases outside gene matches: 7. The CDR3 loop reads CASSLAWDRGLEEQYF. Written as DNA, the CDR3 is TGTGCCAGCAGCTTAGCCTGGGACAGGGGGCTTGAAGAGCAGTACTTC.

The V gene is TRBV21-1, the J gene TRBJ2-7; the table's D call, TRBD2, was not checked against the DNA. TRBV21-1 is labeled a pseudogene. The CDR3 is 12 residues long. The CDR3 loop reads CASSPSGGEQYF. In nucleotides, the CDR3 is TGTGCCAGCAGCCCCTCCGGGGGCGAGCAGTACTTC.

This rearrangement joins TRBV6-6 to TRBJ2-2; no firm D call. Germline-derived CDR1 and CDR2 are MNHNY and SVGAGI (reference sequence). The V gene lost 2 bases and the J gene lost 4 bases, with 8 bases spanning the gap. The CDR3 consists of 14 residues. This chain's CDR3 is CASSYKVGTGELFF. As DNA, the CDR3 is TGTGCCAGCAGTTACAAAGTGGGCACCGGGGAGCTGTTTTTT.

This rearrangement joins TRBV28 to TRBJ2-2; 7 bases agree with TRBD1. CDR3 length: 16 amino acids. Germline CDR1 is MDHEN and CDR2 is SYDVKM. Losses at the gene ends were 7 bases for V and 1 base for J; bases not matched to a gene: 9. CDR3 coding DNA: TGTGCCAGCATCAGCACCGGGACAGTGAACACCGGGGAGCTGTTTTTT. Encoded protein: CASISTGTVNTGELFF.

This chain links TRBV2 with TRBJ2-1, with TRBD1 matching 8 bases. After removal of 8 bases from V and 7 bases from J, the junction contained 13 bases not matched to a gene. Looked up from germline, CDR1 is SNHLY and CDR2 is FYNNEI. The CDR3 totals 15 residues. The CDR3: CASELGQGEWNEQFF. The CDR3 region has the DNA TGTGCCAGCGAGCTTGGACAGGGAGAGTGGAATGAGCAGTTCTTC. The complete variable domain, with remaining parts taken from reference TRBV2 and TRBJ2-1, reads EPEVTQTPSHQVTQMGQEVILRCVPISNHLYFYWYRQILGQKVEFLVSFYNNEISEKSEIFDDQFSVERPDGSNFTLKIRSTKLEDSAMYFCASELGQGEWNEQFFGPGTRLTVL.

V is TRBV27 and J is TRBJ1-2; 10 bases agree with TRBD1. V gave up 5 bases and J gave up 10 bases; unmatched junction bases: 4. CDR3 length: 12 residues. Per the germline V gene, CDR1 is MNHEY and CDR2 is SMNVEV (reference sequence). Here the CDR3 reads CASSPGTGAYTF. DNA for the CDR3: TGTGCCAGCAGTCCAGGGACAGGGGCCTACACCTTC.

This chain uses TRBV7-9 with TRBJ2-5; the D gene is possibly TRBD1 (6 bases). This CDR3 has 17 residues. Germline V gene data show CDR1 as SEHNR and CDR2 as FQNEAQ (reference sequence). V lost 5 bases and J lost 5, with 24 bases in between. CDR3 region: CASSANRVPPRAETQYF. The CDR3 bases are TGTGCCAGCAGCGCCAACAGGGTCCCGCCACGTGCCGAGACCCAGTACTTC.

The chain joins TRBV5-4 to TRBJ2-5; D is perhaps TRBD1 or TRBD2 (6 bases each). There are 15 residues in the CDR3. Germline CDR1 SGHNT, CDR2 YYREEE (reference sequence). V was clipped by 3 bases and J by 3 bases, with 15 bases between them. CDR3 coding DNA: TGTGCCAGCAGCTCAATGACCGGGGGCAAAGAGACCCAGTACTTC. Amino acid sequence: CASSSMTGGKETQYF.

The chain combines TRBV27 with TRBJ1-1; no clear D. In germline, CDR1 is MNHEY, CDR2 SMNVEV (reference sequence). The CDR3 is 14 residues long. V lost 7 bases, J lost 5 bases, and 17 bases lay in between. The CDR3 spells CASIGFGRHTEAFF. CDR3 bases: TGTGCCAGCATCGGTTTTGGACGGCATACTGAAGCTTTCTTT.

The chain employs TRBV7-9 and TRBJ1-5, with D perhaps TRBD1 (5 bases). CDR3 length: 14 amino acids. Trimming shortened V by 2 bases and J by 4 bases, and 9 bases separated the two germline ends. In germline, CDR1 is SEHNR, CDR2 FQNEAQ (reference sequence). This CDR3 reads CASSLQGSNQPQHF. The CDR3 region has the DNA TGTGCCAGCAGCTTACAGGGATCGAATCAGCCCCAGCATTTT.

The CDR3 sequence: CASSFNPLGTSLLMGLWQYF. CDR3 nucleotides: TGCGCCAGCAGCTTTAATCCCCTCGGGACTAGCCTTTTAATGGGGCTTTGGCAGTATTTT. The chain joins TRBV5-1 to TRBJ2-3; TRBD2 matches 9 bases. This CDR3 comprises 20 residues. The V and J ends lost 2 bases and 11 bases, in that order; junction bases with no gene match: 27. Germline V gives CDR1 SGHRS, CDR2 YFSETQ.

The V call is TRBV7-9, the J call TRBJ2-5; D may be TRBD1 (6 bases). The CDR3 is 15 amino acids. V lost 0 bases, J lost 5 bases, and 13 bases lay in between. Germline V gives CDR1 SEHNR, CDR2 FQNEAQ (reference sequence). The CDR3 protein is CASSLAMGALETQYF. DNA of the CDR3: TGTGCCAGCAGCTTAGCGATGGGGGCCTTGGAGACCCAGTACTTC.